The 16 T cell receptor beta chains below all came from one sample that was sequenced in a study of blood T cells in healthy people across ages. Then a second PCR, running roughly 6 to 12 cycles, was carried out with a sample-barcoded 5' primer and a J-beta primer mix. In TCRdb, the 5' RACE reads were re-called with MiXCR into one record per CDR3 protein. The profile shows 1.5 million or so distinct CDR3 sequences, around 39% of them singletons. Input material: blood. These receptors were obtained from a woman in her late teens or twenties in good health.

The chain has TRBV21-1 and TRBJ2-1; whether TRBD1, the table's D call, matches the DNA was not checked. TRBV21-1 is a pseudogene segment. The CDR3 is 15 amino acids. In DNA, the CDR3 is TGTGCCAGCAGACCGGGACCCCGCCTTTACAATGAGCAGTTCTTC. Protein product: CASRPGPRLYNEQFF.

The chain couples TRBV4-1 to TRBJ2-1; perhaps TRBD1 as D (5 bases). Germline CDR1 is MGHRA and CDR2 is YSYEKL. Trimming cost V 2 bases and J 8 bases, with 10 bases left between them. The CDR3 length is 13 residues. CDR3 sequence (DNA): TGCGCCAGCAGCCAATCCCAGGGCTATGAGCAGTTCTTC. Its protein is CASSQSQGYEQFF.

There are a few counts of this clonotype. The chain links TRBV6-5 to TRBJ1-1; D is undetermined. Per germline, CDR1 MNHEY and CDR2 SVGAGI. This CDR3 comprises 14 residues. Trimming left V 0 bases short and J 1 base short, with 6 bases between. CDR3 nucleotide sequence: TGTGCCAGCAGTTACTCTGGAGAGAACACTGAAGCTTTCTTT. Translating gives CASSYSGENTEAFF.

The gene calls are TRBV6-1 and TRBJ1-5; TRBD1 matches 9 bases. V dropped 5 bases and J dropped 3; count of bases not matched to a gene: 11. The CDR3 totals 17 residues. The V gene's germline CDR1 is MNHNS and CDR2 SASEGT. CDR3 in amino acids: CASSPQMTGGDNQPQHF. In DNA form, the CDR3 reads TGTGCCAGCAGTCCCCAGATGACAGGGGGAGACAATCAGCCCCAGCATTTT.

A few counts support this clonotype. The V gene is TRBV20-1, the J gene TRBJ2-3; D is unclear. Trimming took 3 bases from V and 7 from J, leaving 5 bases between them. Germline lookup yields CDR1 DFQATT and CDR2 SNEGSKA (reference sequence). The CDR3 has 10 residues. The CDR3 coding sequence is TGCAGTGCTAGCGGAAATACGCAGTATTTT. This gives the protein CSASGNTQYF.

The V gene is TRBV6-2 or TRBV6-3, the J gene TRBJ2-1, with D maybe TRBD2 (8 bases). Germline V lookup: CDR1 MNHEY, CDR2 SVGEGT. Trimming left V 10 bases short and J 8 bases short, with 33 bases between. There are 18 residues in the CDR3. CDR3 DNA: TGTGCCACGGCGGGACAGTTACTTTCTAGCGGGTTGAGGGATGAGCAGTTCTTC. Translated: CATAGQLLSSGLRDEQFF.

This clonotype was detected only once. This chain links TRBV9 with TRBJ2-3, with D possibly TRBD2 on 6 matching bases. The V gene lost 3 bases and the J gene lost 2 bases, with 16 bases spanning the gap. This CDR3 has 16 amino acids. Germline CDR1 reads SGDLS; CDR2 reads YYNGEE. The DNA for the CDR3 is TGTGCCAGCAGCGGTCGGAGGGACGGAAACACAGATACGCAGTATTTT. This sequence encodes CASSGRRDGNTDTQYF.

The table lists this clonotype with a few counts. The CDR3 nucleotides read TGTGCCAGCAGTTCCCTTCGGACGGGCGGGGAGACCCAGTACTTC. This codes for CASSSLRTGGETQYF. The chain employs TRBV28 and TRBJ2-5; maybe TRBD2 (5 bases). Germline V CDR1 and CDR2: MDHEN, SYDVKM. This CDR3 has 15 residues. Trimming pared 4 bases from V and 5 bases from J, leaving 17 bases between.

V and J are TRBV20-1 and TRBJ2-5; 10 nucleotides match TRBD1. V was clipped by 5 bases and J by 2 bases; unmatched bases: 5. This CDR3 is 14 amino acids long. The V gene's germline CDR1 is DFQATT and CDR2 SNEGSKA (reference sequence). For the CDR3, the DNA is TGCAGTGCTTTTGCGGACAGGGGGCAAGAGACCCAGTACTTC. It encodes CSAFADRGQETQYF.

The sample holds many counts of this clonotype. The chain links TRBV27 to TRBJ2-1; D is unclear. Germline loops: CDR1 MNHEY, CDR2 SMNVEV (reference sequence). The CDR3 covers 12 residues. Trimming took off 5 bases at V and 5 bases at J, with 7 bases between the two ends. CDR3 in DNA: TGTGCCAGCAGTCTCATAAACAATGAGCAGTTCTTC. Its protein product is CASSLINNEQFF.

The chain uses TRBV20-1 and TRBJ2-5; D is unclear. In germline, CDR1 is DFQATT, CDR2 SNEGSKA (reference sequence). V was shortened by 0 bases and J by 0 bases, with 14 bases between the two germline ends. This CDR3 region has 16 residues. CDR3: CSARDLQTAYQETQYF. CDR3 bases: TGCAGTGCTAGAGATCTTCAAACCGCGTACCAAGAGACCCAGTACTTC.

The chain joins TRBV6-1 to TRBJ2-4; D possibly corresponds to TRBD1 (5 bases). The CDR3 contains 16 residues. Per the germline V gene, CDR1 is MNHNS and CDR2 is SASEGT. Trimming stripped 2 bases from V and 1 base from J, with 12 bases between. CDR3 coding DNA: TGTGCCAGCAGTGAAATGGACACATTTGCCAAAAACATTCAGTACTTC. Amino acid sequence: CASSEMDTFAKNIQYF.

On this clonotype: The CDR3 ends on some other residue instead of the conserved phenylalanine or tryptophan, so this is likely a read error. V is TRBV4-1 and J is TRBJ1-6; unclear D gene. Germline V lookup: CDR1 MGHRA, CDR2 YSYEKL. Trimming shortened V by 0 bases and J by 11 bases, and 5 bases separated the two germline ends. CDR3 length equals 12 residues. DNA for the CDR3: TGCGCCAGCAGCCAAGAGCCCACACCCCTCCACTTG. It specifies CASSQEPTPLHL.

This clonotype was detected once. The V gene is TRBV7-9, the J gene TRBJ2-2; D is undetermined. With 2 bases removed from V and 0 bases from J, the gap between germline ends came to 7 bases. The CDR3 is 15 residues long. Looked up from germline, CDR1 is SEHNR and CDR2 is FQNEAQ (reference sequence). For the CDR3, the DNA is TGTGCCAGCAGCTTAAGGGCGGCGAACACCGGGGAGCTGTTTTTT. As protein: CASSLRAANTGELFF.

The genes are TRBV12-3 or TRBV12-4 and TRBJ2-4; a possible D gene is TRBD2 (6 bases). The J call could be wrong; TRBJ2-7 is a better fit for the DNA end. The CDR3 contains 15 residues. The CDR3 DNA reads TGTGCCAGCAGTCCCGGGGGTTGGGGTAACTACGAGCAGTACTTC. This gives the protein CASSPGGWGNYEQYF.

This clonotype was seen a handful of times. J is TRBJ2-3 and V is TRBV5-1, with a weak D call TRBD2 (6 bases). Germline V gene sequence: CDR1 SGHRS, CDR2 YFSETQ. CDR3 length: 15 amino acids. The V and J ends lost 0 bases and 1 base respectively, with 9 bases between them. The CDR3 coding sequence is TGCGCCAGCAGCTTGGAGCAGCGGGGCACAGATACGCAGTATTTT. Residues: CASSLEQRGTDTQYF.